The 13 T cell receptor beta chains given below trace back to one sample, sequenced in a study of T cells after yellow fever vaccination. MiXCR, applied by TCRdb to the 5' RACE reads, yields one record per CDR3 protein. This sample yields 250,000 or so distinct CDR3 sequences, of which less than 7.5% are seen a single time; 1% to 1.2% belongs to the top ten. The sequencing used CD4+ T cells sorted from PBMCs, collected on the day of the yellow fever booster vaccination. These receptors all stem from a young man who received the YFV17D yellow fever vaccine.

J is TRBJ2-1 and V is TRBV2; the D gene is possibly TRBD2 (6 bases). There are 13 residues in the CDR3. V lost 7 bases to trimming and J lost 7 bases, with 14 bases between them. From germline, CDR1 is SNHLY and CDR2 FYNNEI. The CDR3 loop is CASIMYRGNEQFF. CDR3 sequence (DNA): TGTGCCAGCATCATGTATCGGGGGAATGAGCAGTTCTTC. Combining the CDR3 with reference TRBV2 and TRBJ2-1 gives the whole variable domain EPEVTQTPSHQVTQMGQEVILRCVPISNHLYFYWYRQILGQKVEFLVSFYNNEISEKSEIFDDQFSVERPDGSNFTLKIRSTKLEDSAMYFCASIMYRGNEQFFGPGTRLTVL.

This clonotype was detected many times. The chain joins TRBV28 to TRBJ2-3; 9 bases are a match to TRBD2. This CDR3 has 15 residues. J gave up 2 bases and V 3 bases, and 3 bases lay outside the gene matches. Germline CDR1 is MDHEN and CDR2 is SYDVKM. The CDR3 protein is CASSLASGTTDTQYF. CDR3 nucleotide sequence: TGTGCCAGCAGTTTGGCTAGCGGGACCACAGATACGCAGTATTTT.

This clonotype turned up a few times. V is TRBV6-5 and J is TRBJ1-1; 7 nucleotides match TRBD1. The CDR3 has 14 amino acids. V dropped 5 bases and J dropped 7; count of bases not matched to a gene: 10. Germline CDR1 reads MNHEY; CDR2 reads SVGAGI. In nucleotides, the CDR3 is TGTGCCAGCAGTCCCAGAAAGGGGGCTCATGAAGCTTTCTTT. Its translation is CASSPRKGAHEAFF.

This clonotype was observed a handful of times. The V gene is TRBV12-3 or TRBV12-4, the J gene TRBJ2-4; TRBD2 aligns across 9 bases. V shed 2 bases, J shed 0 bases, and the junction held 8 bases outside the gene matches. The CDR3 extends over 18 amino acids. The CDR3 DNA follows: TGTGCCAGCAGTTTACGGCTAGCGGGGCTTATAGCCAAAAACATTCAGTACTTC. This translates into CASSLRLAGLIAKNIQYF.

The J gene is TRBJ2-1, the V gene TRBV7-2; 9 bases fit TRBD2. The CDR3 loop spans 16 amino acids. V shed 3 bases and J 5 bases; nucleotides not matched to a gene: 8. Germline CDR1 and CDR2: SGHTA and FQGNSA. Here the CDR3 DNA reads TGTGCCAGCAGCTTGTTAGCGGGAGTGATACACAATGAGCAGTTCTTC. Residues: CASSLLAGVIHNEQFF.

This clonotype was recorded many times. The chain carries TRBV7-2 and TRBJ2-1, with D perhaps matching TRBD2 (6 bases). The CDR3 length is 13 residues. CDR1 SGHTA and CDR2 FQGNSA come from the germline V gene. The ends were cut back, 4 bases at V and 7 bases at J, with 11 bases in the middle. The CDR3 here is CASSYGGPNEQFF. CDR3 nucleotides: TGTGCCAGCAGCTACGGAGGGCCGAATGAGCAGTTCTTC.

Here the CDR3 reads CASSPLSGQGIYEQYF. In DNA form, the CDR3 reads TGTGCCAGCAGCCCTCTCTCGGGACAGGGGATCTACGAGCAGTACTTC. The V and J genes are TRBV5-6 and TRBJ2-7; 10 bases line up with TRBD1. With 4 bases clipped from V and 3 bases from J, the junction kept 10 bases outside the gene matches. CDR3 length: 16 amino acids. From germline, CDR1 is SGHDT and CDR2 YYEEEE.

In the case of this clonotype: One end of the junction does not line up with germline, which may come from a read error. The V gene is TRBV12-3 or TRBV12-4, the J gene TRBJ2-3, with 12 bases matching TRBD2. There are 14 residues in the CDR3. The CDR3 DNA is TGTGCCAGCAGTCTAGCGGGAGGGGTTAATACGCAGTATTTT. Translated: CASSLAGGVNTQYF.

The sample holds a few counts of this clonotype. The chain carries TRBV24-1 and TRBJ2-1, with TRBD1 identical over 9 bases. The CDR3 contains 16 residues. From germline, CDR1 is KGHDR and CDR2 SFDVKD. V gave up 2 bases and J gave up 7 bases; unmatched junction bases: 8. The CDR3 loop is CATSDSGQGRINEQFF. DNA of the CDR3: TGTGCCACCAGTGATTCCGGACAGGGGAGGATAAATGAGCAGTTCTTC.

This clonotype was recorded at least ten times. The V call is TRBV12-3 or TRBV12-4, the J call TRBJ2-7; 8 nucleotides align to TRBD1. The V and J ends lost 6 bases and 5 bases, in that order; junction bases with no gene match: 15. CDR3 size: 16 residues. The CDR3 nucleotides read TGTGCCAGCAGCCCCGTTGACGGGACAGGCAAGAACGAGCAGTACTTC. It translates to CASSPVDGTGKNEQYF.

This clonotype appeared a few times. The V call is TRBV20-1, the J call TRBJ2-7; D ambiguous. Germline V CDR1 and CDR2: DFQATT, SNEGSKA (reference sequence). Between the trimmed V and J ends, which lost 0 bases and 2 bases, there was a span of 11 bases. The CDR3 length is 14 residues. In DNA form, the CDR3 reads TGCAGTGCTAGAGATTTTGCCAGAACCTACGAGCAGTACTTC. Amino acids: CSARDFARTYEQYF.

This clonotype was counted many times. The chain has TRBV12-3 or TRBV12-4 and TRBJ2-1, with 10 positions matching TRBD2. This CDR3 contains 14 residues. After removal of 6 bases from V and 6 bases from J, the junction contained 5 bases not matched to a gene. The CDR3 coding sequence is TGTGCCAGCAGCTATTTAGCGGGAGGCAATGAGCAGTTCTTC. Protein: CASSYLAGGNEQFF.

The chain has TRBV9 and TRBJ2-7; the D gene is possibly TRBD2 (5 bases). This CDR3 region has 14 residues. Germline V CDR1 and CDR2: SGDLS, YYNGEE. Trimming took 2 bases from V and 3 from J, leaving 12 bases between them. CDR3 nucleotide sequence: TGTGCCAGCAGCGTGGAGGCAATCGGCTACGAGCAGTACTTC. The encoded protein is CASSVEAIGYEQYF. Full variable domain (rest looked up from reference TRBV9 and TRBJ2-7): DSGVTQTPKHLITATGQRVTLRCSPRSGDLSVYWYQQSLDQGLQFLIQYYNGEERAKGNILERFSAQQFPDLHSELNLSSLELGDSALYFCASSVEAIGYEQYFGPGTRLTVT.